This T cell receptor beta chain originates from a study of cytomegalovirus exposure and HLA in healthy donors. Study context: Researchers previously reported finding more than 100 million unique TCR beta sequences from roughly 170 million T cells.

Study results and limitations: In an earlier analysis, most TCR beta V segments were productive about 87% or about 30% of the time. Presence/absence analyses supposed approximately even sequencing depth among donors.

This clone appeared a single time. Its antigen is not known. Amplification used 60 Vbeta primers and 13 Jbeta primers. Assay: immunoSEQ multiplex PCR; the TCRdb copy retains only in-frame clones and omits some. This table holds over 200,000 clones, roughly 80% found once. The CDR3 length is 14 residues. V gave up 1 base and J gave up 4 bases; unmatched junction bases: 4. Germline CDR1 and CDR2: SQVTM and ANQGSEA. This TCR derives from a woman aged 40-49 years in good health and CMV-seropositive. The rearrangement links TRBV29-1 to TRBJ2-1; 7 nucleotides align to TRBD2. The sequenced material came from PBMCs. The CDR3 nucleotides are TGCAGCGTTGAAGTTAGCGGGTCATACAATGAGCAGTTCTTC. Translation gives CSVEVSGSYNEQFF.